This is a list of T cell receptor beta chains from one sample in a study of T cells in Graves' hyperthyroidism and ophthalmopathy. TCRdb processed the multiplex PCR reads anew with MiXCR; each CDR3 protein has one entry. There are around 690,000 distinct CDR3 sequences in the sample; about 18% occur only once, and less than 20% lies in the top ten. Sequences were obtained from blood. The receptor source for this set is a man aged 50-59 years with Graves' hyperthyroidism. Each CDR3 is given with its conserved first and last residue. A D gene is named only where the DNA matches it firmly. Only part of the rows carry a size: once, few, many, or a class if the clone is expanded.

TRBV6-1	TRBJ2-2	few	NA	TGTGCCAGCGGCCTGGTCTCACTGAACACCGGGGAGCTGTTTTTT	CASGLVSLNTGELFF
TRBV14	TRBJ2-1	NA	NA	TGTGCCAGCGCCGCTAGCTCCTACAATGAGCAGTTCTTC	CASAASSYNEQFF
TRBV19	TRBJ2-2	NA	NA	TGTGCCAGTATTCCGGGGACGAACACCGGGGAGCTGTTTTTT	CASIPGTNTGELFF
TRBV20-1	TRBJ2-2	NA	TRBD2	TGCAGTGCTAGTACCCTAGCGGGAGTTGCGGTCACCGGGGAGCTGTTTTTT	CSASTLAGVAVTGELFF
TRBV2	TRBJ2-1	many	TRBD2	TGTGCCAGCAGTGGCGGGAGTACCTACAATGAGCAGTTCTTC	CASSGGSTYNEQFF
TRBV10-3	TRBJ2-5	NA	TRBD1	TGTGCCATCAGTGTGACAGGGTCCCAAGAGACCCAGTACTTC	CAISVTGSQETQYF
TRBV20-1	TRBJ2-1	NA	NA	TGCAGTGCTAGAGATCCAGGGATGCATGAGCAGTTCTTC	CSARDPGMHEQFF
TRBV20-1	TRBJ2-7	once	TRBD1	TGCAGTGCTACTACCGGGACAGCCATCTACGAGCAGTACTTC	CSATTGTAIYEQYF
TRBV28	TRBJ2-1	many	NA	TGTGCCAGCAGTTTGAAGGCACAGGGGAGGTATGAGCAGTTCTTC	CASSLKAQGRYEQFF
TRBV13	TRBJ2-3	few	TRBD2	TGTGCCAGCAGTCAACTAGCGGGAGGCATAGATACGCAGTATTTT	CASSQLAGGIDTQYF
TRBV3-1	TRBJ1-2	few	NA	TGTGCCAGCAGCCCCTTTGGTGGAAACTATGGCTACACCTTC	CASSPFGGNYGYTF
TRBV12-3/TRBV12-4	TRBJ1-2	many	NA	TGTGCCAGCAGACCACAGGGACCAAACTATGGCTACACCTTC	CASRPQGPNYGYTF
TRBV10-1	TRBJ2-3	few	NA	TGCGCCAGCAGCCCCTTCCTCCAAGGTAGCACAGATACGCAGTATTTT	CASSPFLQGSTDTQYF
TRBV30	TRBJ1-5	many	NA	TGTGCCTGGAGTGGACTGGGCAATCAGCCCCAGCATTTT	CAWSGLGNQPQHF
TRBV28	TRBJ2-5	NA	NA	TGTGCCAGCAGAATAGGGGGGTCCCTCCGCCGGGAGACCCAGTACTTC	CASRIGGSLRRETQYF
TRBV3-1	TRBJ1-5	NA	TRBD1	TGTGCCAGCAGCCCGAACAGGGGTAGCAATCAGCCCCAGCATTTT	CASSPNRGSNQPQHF
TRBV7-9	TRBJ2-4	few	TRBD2	TGTGCCAGCAGCTTAGGGCTGTTAGCGGGAGGAGGCAACATTCAGTACTTC	CASSLGLLAGGGNIQYF
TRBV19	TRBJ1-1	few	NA	TGTGCCAGTAGTATAGGAACAGGGAGATTGAACACTGAAGCTTTCTTT	CASSIGTGRLNTEAFF
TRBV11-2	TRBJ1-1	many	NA	TGTGCCAGCAGCTTAGGGCAGTCGAACACTGAAGCTTTCTTT	CASSLGQSNTEAFF
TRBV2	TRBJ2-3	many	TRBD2	TGTGCCAGTGGGACTAGCACACGCACAGATACGCAGTATTTT	CASGTSTRTDTQYF
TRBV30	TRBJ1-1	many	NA	TGTGCCTTTTCTGGAGAGACTGAAGCTTTCTTT	CAFSGETEAFF
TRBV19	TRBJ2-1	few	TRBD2	TGTGCCAGTAGTATCTTATCTGCGGGAGGAATTGAGCAGTTCTTC	CASSILSAGGIEQFF
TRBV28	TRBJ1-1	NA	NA	TGTGCCAGCCTCGGGGGGGGGGCGAATGAGAACACTGAAGCTTTCTTT	CASLGGGANENTEAFF
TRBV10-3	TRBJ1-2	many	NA	TGTGCCATCAGTGAAACAGGATTGTTGAGCTATGGCTACACCTTC	CAISETGLLSYGYTF
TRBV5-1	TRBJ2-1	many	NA	TGCGCCAGCAGGTTACAGGGCACCTACAATGAGCAGTTCTTC	CASRLQGTYNEQFF
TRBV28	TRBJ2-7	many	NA	TGTGCCAGCAGTCAAGACATAGTCGGCGAGCAGTACTTC	CASSQDIVGEQYF
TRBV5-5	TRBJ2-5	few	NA	TGTGCCAGCTCGTTCACAGAGCCTCAAGAGACCCAGTACTTC	CASSFTEPQETQYF
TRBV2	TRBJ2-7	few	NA	TGTGCCAGCAGTGAACTTTTTCGAGGGTCCTACGAGCAGTACTTC	CASSELFRGSYEQYF
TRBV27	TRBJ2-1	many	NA	TGTGCCAGCAGTAGCCTACAGGCTAGCTCCTACAATGAGCAGTTCTTC	CASSSLQASSYNEQFF
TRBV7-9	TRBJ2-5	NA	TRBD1	TGTGCCAGCAGCTTGGACAGGGCGTCACGACGAGAGGCCCAGTACTTC	CASSLDRASRREAQYF
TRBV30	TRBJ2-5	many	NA	TGTGCCTGGAGATACTCGGAGACCCAGTACTTC	CAWRYSETQYF
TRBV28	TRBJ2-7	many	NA	TGTGCCAGCAGTTCCCCCCGGAGAGATAAGAACGAGCAGTACTTC	CASSSPRRDKNEQYF
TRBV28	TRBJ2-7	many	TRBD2	TGTGCCAGCAGTTCAGGACTAGCGGAACGCTACTACGAGCAGTACTTC	CASSSGLAERYYEQYF
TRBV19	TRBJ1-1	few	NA	TGTGCCAGTAGGTTTCAGGGAAACGCGAACACTGAAGCTTTCTTT	CASRFQGNANTEAFF
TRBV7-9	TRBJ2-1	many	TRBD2	TGTGCCAGCAGCCCCGGGGGGGGGGCCTACAATGAGCAGTTCTTC	CASSPGGGAYNEQFF
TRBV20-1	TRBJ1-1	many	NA	TGCAGTGCTAGAGATCCAGGGAGCACTGAAGCTTTCTTT	CSARDPGSTEAFF
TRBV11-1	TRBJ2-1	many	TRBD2	TGTGCCAGCAGCGATGGACGGGAGGGGGATGAGCAGTTCTTC	CASSDGREGDEQFF
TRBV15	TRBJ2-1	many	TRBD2	TGTGCCACCAGCAGAGATCGAAGGAGCGGGAGTCATGAGCAGTTCTTC	CATSRDRRSGSHEQFF
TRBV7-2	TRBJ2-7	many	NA	TGTGCCAGCAGCTTAGCGGCGACGGAGGGGCAGTACTTC	CASSLAATEGQYF
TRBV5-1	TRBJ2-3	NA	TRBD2	TGCGCCAGCAGCTTGGGCGGGAGAGAGACAGATACGCAGTATTTT	CASSLGGRETDTQYF
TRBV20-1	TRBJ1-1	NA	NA	TGCAGTGCTAGAGTAAACTCCATGAACACTGAAGCTTTCTTT	CSARVNSMNTEAFF
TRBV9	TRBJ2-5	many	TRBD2	TGTGCCAGCAGCGTACTAGCGGGAGGGCCCGAGACCCAGTACTTC	CASSVLAGGPETQYF
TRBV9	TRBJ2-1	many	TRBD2	TGTGCCAGCAGAGGGGAGGGCGGCAATGAGCAGTTCTTC	CASRGEGGNEQFF
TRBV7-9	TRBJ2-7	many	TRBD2	TGTGCCAGCAGCCCGACCGGGAGGTCCTACGAGCAGTACTTC	CASSPTGRSYEQYF
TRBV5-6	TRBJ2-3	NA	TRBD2	TGTGCCAGCAGCTTGACTAGCGGGAGTCGGTCAGATACGCAGTATTTT	CASSLTSGSRSDTQYF
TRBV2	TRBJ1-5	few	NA	TGTGCCAGCAGTGAAGGGGCAAGCAATCAGCCCCAGCATTTT	CASSEGASNQPQHF